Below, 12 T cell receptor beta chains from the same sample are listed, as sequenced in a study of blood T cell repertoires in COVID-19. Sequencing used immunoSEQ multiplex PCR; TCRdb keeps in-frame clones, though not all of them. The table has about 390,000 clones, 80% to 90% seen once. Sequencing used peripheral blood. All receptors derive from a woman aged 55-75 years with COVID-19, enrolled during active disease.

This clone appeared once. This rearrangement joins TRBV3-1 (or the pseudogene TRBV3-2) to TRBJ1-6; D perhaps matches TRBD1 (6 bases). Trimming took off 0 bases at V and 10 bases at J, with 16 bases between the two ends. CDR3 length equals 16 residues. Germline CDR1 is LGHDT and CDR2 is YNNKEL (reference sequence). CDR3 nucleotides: TGTGCCAGCAGCCAAGATAACAGGGTTTTTGGGTCACCCCTCCACTTT. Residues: CASSQDNRVFGSPLHF.

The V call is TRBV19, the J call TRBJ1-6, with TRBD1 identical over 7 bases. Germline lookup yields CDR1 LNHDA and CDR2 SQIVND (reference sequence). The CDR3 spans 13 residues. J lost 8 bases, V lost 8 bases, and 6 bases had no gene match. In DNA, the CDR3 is TGTGCCAGTTGCCGGGACAGATATTCACCCCTCCACTTT. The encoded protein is CASCRDRYSPLHF.

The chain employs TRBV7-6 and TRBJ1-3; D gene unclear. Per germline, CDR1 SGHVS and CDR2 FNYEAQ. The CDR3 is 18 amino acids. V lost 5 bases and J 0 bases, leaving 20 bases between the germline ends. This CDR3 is CASSLFAAQQSSGNTIYF. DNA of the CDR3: TGTGCCAGCAGCCTCTTCGCCGCTCAACAGAGCTCTGGAAACACCATATATTTT.

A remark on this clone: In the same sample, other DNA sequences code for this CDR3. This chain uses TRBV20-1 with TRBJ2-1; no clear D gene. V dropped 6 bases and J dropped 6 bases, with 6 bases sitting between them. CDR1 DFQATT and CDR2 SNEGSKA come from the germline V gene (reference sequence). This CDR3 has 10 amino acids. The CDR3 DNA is TGCAGTGCCTACCTCAATGAGCAGTTCTTC. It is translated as CSAYLNEQFF.

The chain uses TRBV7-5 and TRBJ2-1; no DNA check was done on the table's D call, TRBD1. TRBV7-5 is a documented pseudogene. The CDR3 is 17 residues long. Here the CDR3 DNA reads TGTGTCAGAAGCCCCGCGGAGCAGGGCTTGGCCTACAATGAGCAGTTCTTC. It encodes CVRSPAEQGLAYNEQFF.

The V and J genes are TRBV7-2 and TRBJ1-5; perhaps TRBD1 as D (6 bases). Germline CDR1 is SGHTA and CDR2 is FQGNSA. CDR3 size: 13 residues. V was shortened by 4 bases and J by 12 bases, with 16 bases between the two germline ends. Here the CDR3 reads CASSSRGGNSQHF. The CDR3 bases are TGTGCCAGCAGCTCCAGGGGTGGAAACAGCCAGCATTTT.

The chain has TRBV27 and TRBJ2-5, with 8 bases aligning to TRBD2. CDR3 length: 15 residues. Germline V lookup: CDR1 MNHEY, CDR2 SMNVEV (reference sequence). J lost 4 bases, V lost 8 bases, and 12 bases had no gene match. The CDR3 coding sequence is TGTGCCAGCCGTCCGGGGGGGCGATGGGGAGAGACCCAGTACTTC. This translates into CASRPGGRWGETQYF.

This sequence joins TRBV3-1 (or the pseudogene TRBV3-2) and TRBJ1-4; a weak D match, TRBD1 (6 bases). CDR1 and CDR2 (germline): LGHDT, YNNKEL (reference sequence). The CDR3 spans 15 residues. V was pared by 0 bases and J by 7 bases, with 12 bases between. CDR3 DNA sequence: TGTGCCAGCAGCCAAGATAGGGGGAGTGGTGAAAAACTGTTTTTT. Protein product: CASSQDRGSGEKLFF.

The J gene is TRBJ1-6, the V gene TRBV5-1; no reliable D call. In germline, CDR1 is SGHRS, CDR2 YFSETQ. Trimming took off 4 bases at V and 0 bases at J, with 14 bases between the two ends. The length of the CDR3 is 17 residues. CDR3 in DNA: TGCGCCAGCAGCCTAGCGACAATTAGCTCCTATAATTCACCCCTCCACTTT. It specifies CASSLATISSYNSPLHF.

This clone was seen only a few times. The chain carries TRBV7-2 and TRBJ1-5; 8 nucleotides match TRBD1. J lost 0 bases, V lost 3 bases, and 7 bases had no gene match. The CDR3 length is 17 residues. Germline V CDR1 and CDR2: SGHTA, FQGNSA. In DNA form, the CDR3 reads TGTGCCAGCAGCTTTCGACAGGGGACATATAGCAATCAGCCCCAGCATTTT. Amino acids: CASSFRQGTYSNQPQHF.

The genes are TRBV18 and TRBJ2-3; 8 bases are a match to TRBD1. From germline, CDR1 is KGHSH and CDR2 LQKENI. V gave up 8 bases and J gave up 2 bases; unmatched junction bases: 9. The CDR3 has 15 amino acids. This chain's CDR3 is CASHVQDRATDTQYF. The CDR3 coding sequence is TGTGCCAGCCACGTCCAGGACAGGGCCACAGATACGCAGTATTTT. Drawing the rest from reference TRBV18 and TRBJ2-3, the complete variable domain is NAGVMQNPRHLVRRRGQEARLRCSPMKGHSHVYWYRQLPEEGLKFMVYLQKENIIDESGMPKERFSAEFPKEGPSILRIQQVVRGDSAAYFCASHVQDRATDTQYFGPGTRLTVL.

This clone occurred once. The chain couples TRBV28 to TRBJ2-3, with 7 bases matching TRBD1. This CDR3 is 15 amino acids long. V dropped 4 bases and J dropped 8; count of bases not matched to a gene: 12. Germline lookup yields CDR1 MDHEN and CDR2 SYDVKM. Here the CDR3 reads CASSSYRGARGTQYF. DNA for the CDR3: TGTGCCAGCAGTTCGTACAGGGGTGCCCGGGGTACGCAGTATTTT. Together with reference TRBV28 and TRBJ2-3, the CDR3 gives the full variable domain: DVKVTQSSRYLVKRTGEKVFLECVQDMDHENMFWYRQDPGLGLRLIYFSYDVKMKEKGDIPEGYSVSREKKERFSLILESASTNQTSMYLCASSSYRGARGTQYFGPGTRLTVL.